This is a list of T cell receptor beta chains from one sample in a study of technical replicates of blood from four donors. Sequencing was performed with immunoSEQ multiplex PCR; in TCRdb, only in-frame clones are kept and a portion is missing. The sample lists around 86,000 clones, roughly 96% occurring once. The sample was T cells isolated from PBMCs. These receptors all come from a human donor in good health. Each CDR3 is given with its conserved first and last residue. A D gene is named only where the DNA matches it firmly. Not all rows give a size; the values are once, few, many and, for expanded clones, a class.

v_gene	d_gene	j_gene	abundance	CDR3nt	CDR3aa
TRBV5-1	NA	TRBJ2-2	NA	TGCGCCAGCAGCTTGGATGTAACCGGGGAGCTGTTTTTT	CASSLDVTGELFF
TRBV28	NA	TRBJ1-5	NA	TGTGCCAGTGACACTAGCAATCAGCCCCAGCATTTT	CASDTSNQPQHF
TRBV10-2	NA	TRBJ2-3	NA	TGCGCCAGCAGTGAGATATCAGATACGCAGTATTTT	CASSEISDTQYF
TRBV13	NA	TRBJ1-1	NA	TGTGCCAGCAGCCCCGGTAGATTAACTGAAGCTTTCTTT	CASSPGRLTEAFF
TRBV12-5	NA	TRBJ2-2	NA	TGTGCTAGTGGTTTGCTACTCTCCGGGGAGCTGTTTTTT	CASGLLLSGELFF
TRBV9	TRBD1	TRBJ1-5	NA	TGTACGTCCGAACTAGACAGGGGGCACGGCCAGCCCCAGCATTTT	CTSELDRGHGQPQHF
TRBV27	TRBD1	TRBJ2-6	NA	TGTGCCAGCAGTTCCCCCTCCCTTGGACAGGGTAAATCCGGGGCCAACGTCCTGACTTTC	CASSSPSLGQGKSGANVLTF
TRBV11-2	TRBD1	TRBJ2-7	NA	TGTGCCAGCAGCTTACCGGGACAGGGAACCTACGAGCAGTACTTC	CASSLPGQGTYEQYF
TRBV6-1	NA	TRBJ2-7	NA	TGTGCCAGCAGTGAAGTGGGGACTCACACCGAGCAGTACTTC	CASSEVGTHTEQYF
TRBV7-9	TRBD2	TRBJ2-3	NA	TGTGCCAGCAGCTCTAGCGGGAACGCAGATACGCAGTATTTT	CASSSSGNADTQYF
TRBV15	NA	TRBJ1-5	NA	TGTGCCACCAGCACAACAGGGTTCAATCAGCCCCAGCATTTT	CATSTTGFNQPQHF
TRBV7-9	NA	TRBJ2-1	NA	TGTGCCAGCAGCTTAAACCCGGGGGACAATGAGCAGTTCTTC	CASSLNPGDNEQFF
TRBV6-5	NA	TRBJ1-5	NA	TGTGCCAGCAGCCGAGACAGGAACAATCAGCCCCAGCATTTT	CASSRDRNNQPQHF
TRBV11-2	NA	TRBJ2-2	NA	TGTGCCAGCAGCTTACTCGGAGGGGCGAACACCGGGGAGCTGTTTTTT	CASSLLGGANTGELFF
TRBV5-6	NA	TRBJ2-3	NA	TGTGCCAGCAGCTTGGCCTGGCTAGCGAGACCTAGCACAGATACGCAGTATTTT	CASSLAWLARPSTDTQYF
TRBV7-5	NA	TRBJ2-3	NA	TGTGTCAGAAGCTGGGGGCCTAGCGGGCACACAGATACGCAGTATTTT	CVRSWGPSGHTDTQYF
TRBV6-1	TRBD2	TRBJ2-1	NA	TGTGCCAGCAGTGATATAGGCGGGGGGCCCCCTGACGGGAAGTTCTTC	CASSDIGGGPPDGKFF
TRBV27	NA	TRBJ1-2	NA	TGTGCCAGCAGTTTATCACCACGGACAGTTGGCTACACCTTC	CASSLSPRTVGYTF
TRBV9	TRBD2	TRBJ2-7	NA	TGTGCCAGCAGCGTAGAGTCTAGCGGGTTCTACGAGCAGTACTTC	CASSVESSGFYEQYF
TRBV7-7	TRBD2	TRBJ2-3	NA	TGTGCCAGCAGCCCGTGGACTAGCGGGAGGGATACGCAGTATTTT	CASSPWTSGRDTQYF
TRBV28	TRBD1	TRBJ1-1	NA	TGTGCCAGCAGTTTATTTTGGGGACAGGGGAGCGAAGCTTTCTTT	CASSLFWGQGSEAFF
TRBV10-3	NA	TRBJ1-5	NA	TGTGCCATCAGTGGGCAGGGCGATCAGCCCCAGCATTTT	CAISGQGDQPQHF
TRBV6-1	TRBD2	TRBJ2-1	NA	TGTGCCAGCAGTTCCCGTAGCGGGAGAGATGAGCAGTTCTTC	CASSSRSGRDEQFF
TRBV4-2	NA	TRBJ1-6	NA	TGTGCCAGCAGCCAAGACCCAGCGATAAGTACTAATTCACCCCTCCACTTT	CASSQDPAISTNSPLHF
TRBV7-8	NA	TRBJ2-7	NA	TGTGCCAGCAGCTCCGTGTTCGGGGGCTCCTACGAGCAGTACTTC	CASSSVFGGSYEQYF
TRBV5-4	NA	TRBJ2-7	NA	TGTGCCAGCAGCCACCCGGACAGAGGCCACGAGCAGTACTTC	CASSHPDRGHEQYF
TRBV9	TRBD1	TRBJ1-1	NA	TGTGCCAGCAGCTCCACAGGGGGCACTGAAGCTTTCTTT	CASSSTGGTEAFF
TRBV25-1	TRBD1	TRBJ1-1	NA	TGTGCCAGCAGTGACGTGGGACAGGGGGCGAGAGCTGAAGCTTTCTTT	CASSDVGQGARAEAFF
TRBV5-1	NA	TRBJ2-7	NA	TGCGCCAGCAGCCAGACAGAATACGAGCAGTACTTC	CASSQTEYEQYF
TRBV14	TRBD1	TRBJ1-6	NA	TGTGCCAGCAGCCAGGAGGGACAGTATAATTCACCCCTCCACTTT	CASSQEGQYNSPLHF
TRBV28	NA	TRBJ2-5	NA	TGTGCCAGCAGTACCCCAGGGCAAGAGACCCAGTACTTC	CASSTPGQETQYF
TRBV22-1	NA	TRBJ2-6	once	TGTCCTGGGAGGTGCTTGGGCGAACAAAGTCGGGCCAACGTCCTGACTTTC	CPGRCLGEQSRANVLTF
TRBV29-1	TRBD2	TRBJ2-1	NA	TGCAGCGTTGTCGAGGCGACTAGCGGCTACAATGAGCAGTTCTTC	CSVVEATSGYNEQFF
TRBV7-9	TRBD1	TRBJ2-1	NA	TGTGCCAGCAGCTTACCCTCCGCAGGGGGCCCCTACAATGAGCAGTTCTTC	CASSLPSAGGPYNEQFF
TRBV7-9	NA	TRBJ2-5	NA	TGTGCCAGCAGCACTGGACAGGGAGGGTCGACCCAGTACTTC	CASSTGQGGSTQYF
TRBV4-1	TRBD1	TRBJ1-5	NA	TGCGCCAGCAGCCTCAAGCAGGGGGAAGGTCGGCCCCAGCATTTT	CASSLKQGEGRPQHF
TRBV28	TRBD2	TRBJ2-7	NA	TGTGCCAGCAGTCCAGGACTAGCGGGGGTCGGTCACCAGTACTTC	CASSPGLAGVGHQYF
TRBV12-5	TRBD1	TRBJ1-4	NA	TGTGCTAGTGGCCAGGGGGTAACTAATGAAAAACTGTTTTTT	CASGQGVTNEKLFF
TRBV10-3	TRBD1	TRBJ2-7	NA	TGTGCCATCAGTGCTGCCGGCAGGGGGCGAGTCTCATCCTACGAGCAGTACTTC	CAISAAGRGRVSSYEQYF
TRBV19	TRBD2	TRBJ2-3	NA	TGTGCCAGTAGTATAGCGGGACTAGCGGGACGGGTTAGCACAGATACGCAGTATTTT	CASSIAGLAGRVSTDTQYF